Sequencing of this TCR beta chain was carried out in a study of T cells in Graves' hyperthyroidism and ophthalmopathy. RNA transcripts gave rise to amplified TCR beta CDR3 regions. A set of HTBI primers served as the primers for a first-round RT-PCR of the TCR CDR3. Via MiXCR, TCRdb re-called the multiplex PCR reads, giving one row per CDR3 protein. The table includes hundreds of thousands of distinct CDR3 sequences, about 14% detected once. V was cut by 2 bases and J by 6 bases, with 8 bases left in between. CDR3 length: 13 residues. Germline-derived CDR1 and CDR2 are SGHTA and FQGNSA. The sequence derives from a man aged 45 to 65 with Graves' ophthalmopathy. The genes are TRBV7-2 and TRBJ2-1, with D unresolved. Sequenced: blood. The CDR3 nucleotides read TGTGCCAGCAGCTTACCGGTTCTCAATGAGCAGTTCTTC. Residues: CASSLPVLNEQFF. Looking up the rest from reference TRBV7-2 and TRBJ2-1 gives the full variable domain: GAGVSQSPSNKVTEKGKDVELRCDPISGHTALYWYRQSLGQGLEFLIYFQGNSAPDKSGLPSDRFSAERTGGSVSTLTIQRTQQEDSAVYLCASSLPVLNEQFFGPGTRLTVL.